This record covers a single T cell receptor (beta chain). The antigen is not known. What was sequenced were expressed TCRB transcripts, since all of the isolated RNA had been reverse transcribed. This table comes from immunoSEQ multiplex PCR, and its TCRdb copy is limited to in-frame clones, with some not included. The data contain roughly 350,000 clones, approximately 10% of them singletons. The CDR3 has 11 residues. Germline V lookup: CDR1 SGHTA, CDR2 FQGNSA. V was shortened by 2 bases and J by 7 bases, with 5 bases between the two germline ends. The sample is drawn from a study of beta chain features in type 1 diabetes. CD4+ naive, central memory, regulatory and stem cell-like memory subsets were isolated by sorting on CD45RO/CCR7/CD25/CD127/CD95/CD27. Study-wide results and caveats: Moderate but significant shortening of TCRB CDR3s was recorded in all four CD4+ subsets from Type 1 diabetes patients. Any HLA type influence on TCRB rearrangement was left unresolved here. Comparison showed that naive, central memory and Treg TCRB repertoires appeared more similar among patients than among healthy donors.

V is TRBV7-2 and J is TRBJ2-5; D is undetermined. The source is a woman in her twenties or thirties in good health. The sample consisted of naive CD4+ T cells from blood. The CDR3 spells CASSLSATQYF. The CDR3 nucleotides are TGTGCCAGCAGCTTAAGCGCGACCCAGTACTTC.